A selection of T cell receptor beta chains follows, all from one sample in a study of CD8 T cells in ankylosing spondylitis. TCRdb itself ran the 5' RACE reads through MiXCR, one entry per CDR3 protein. The table shows under 550,000 distinct CDR3 sequences, with roughly a quarter occurring only once. Material for sequencing was blood, either unsorted or a sorted T cell fraction (not recorded which). The receptors were gathered from a male donor with ankylosing spondylitis. The conserved cysteine and the conserved F or W are not part of the CDR3 here. The D gene is left open where the match is weak.

v_gene	j_gene	d_gene	CDR3aa
TRBV25-1	TRBJ1-1	.	ASTGMNTEAF
TRBV7-2	TRBJ2-1	TRBD2	ASSPILANNNEQF
TRBV20-1	TRBJ1-5	.	SASDGRPSQPQH
TRBV15	TRBJ1-6	.	ATSRHRDTNSPLH
TRBV12-5	TRBJ2-2	TRBD1	ASGSGQGRGTGELF
TRBV5-1	TRBJ2-5	TRBD1	ASSLEGGGETQY
TRBV11-2	TRBJ1-1	TRBD1	ASSTRQGRTEAF
TRBV20-1	TRBJ2-7	.	SARAGGEQY
TRBV5-4	TRBJ2-3	.	ASNYPGWERTDTQY
TRBV15	TRBJ1-1	.	ATSLHQGTTEAF
TRBV5-1	TRBJ2-1	.	ASMRRGDNEQF
TRBV6-1	TRBJ2-1	TRBD2	ASSEYGGSSSYNEQF
TRBV5-1	TRBJ2-2	.	ASSPGGQFIPGELF
TRBV5-1	TRBJ2-3	.	ASSLATRLKTDTQY
TRBV7-9	TRBJ1-1	.	ASSSGALNTEAF
TRBV27	TRBJ2-1	.	ASSLAMGYNEQF
TRBV12-3/TRBV12-4	TRBJ1-4	.	ASRMDGTTNEKLF